Listed below are T cell receptor beta chains from one sample, sequenced in a study of blood T cell repertoires in COVID-19. Here immunoSEQ multiplex PCR was the method, and the copy in TCRdb shows in-frame clones only, minus some. The sample has hundreds of thousands of clones; 80% to 90% are singletons. Material for sequencing was PBMCs or T cells enriched from blood (not recorded which). These receptor sequences come from a young man who had recovered from COVID-19. Each CDR3 is given with its conserved first and last residue. Fields, in order: clone size, J gene, D gene, V gene, CDR3 DNA, CDR3 protein. A D gene is named only where the DNA matches it firmly. The size entry is marked missing in some rows and otherwise reads once, few, many or a size class.

clone size: NA
J gene: TRBJ2-7
D gene: NA
V gene: TRBV3-1/TRBV3-2
CDR3 DNA: TGTGCCAGCAGCCCCTATAGCGGACCCTCCTACGAGCAGTACTTC
CDR3 protein: CASSPYSGPSYEQYF

clone size: NA
J gene: TRBJ1-6
D gene: NA
V gene: TRBV25-1
CDR3 DNA: TGTGCCAGTAGCGGGGACTATAATTCACCCCTCCACTTT
CDR3 protein: CASSGDYNSPLHF

clone size: NA
J gene: TRBJ2-2
D gene: NA
V gene: TRBV9
CDR3 DNA: TGTGCCAGCAGCCCGCAGGGTTTGAACACCGGGGAGCTGTTTTTT
CDR3 protein: CASSPQGLNTGELFF

clone size: NA
J gene: TRBJ1-5
D gene: NA
V gene: TRBV4-1
CDR3 DNA: TGCGCCAGCAGCCAGAGGAGCCAACAGCCCCAGCATTTT
CDR3 protein: CASSQRSQQPQHF

clone size: NA
J gene: TRBJ2-2
D gene: NA
V gene: TRBV7-3
CDR3 DNA: TGTGCCAGCAGCTTAACCGGGACGAACACCGGGGAGCTGTTTTTT
CDR3 protein: CASSLTGTNTGELFF

clone size: NA
J gene: TRBJ2-7
D gene: TRBD1
V gene: TRBV30
CDR3 DNA: TGTGCCTGGAGTGCTTCCGGGACAGTCCTCCGGGAGCAGTACTTC
CDR3 protein: CAWSASGTVLREQYF

clone size: NA
J gene: TRBJ2-3
D gene: TRBD1
V gene: TRBV5-1
CDR3 DNA: TGCGCCAGCAGCCCTCAGGGGGCAGGTACGCAGTATTTT
CDR3 protein: CASSPQGAGTQYF

clone size: NA
J gene: TRBJ1-2
D gene: TRBD1
V gene: TRBV19
CDR3 DNA: TGTGCCAGTAGCCCAGTATCGACAGGGAACTATGGCTACACCTTC
CDR3 protein: CASSPVSTGNYGYTF

clone size: NA
J gene: TRBJ1-1
D gene: NA
V gene: TRBV2
CDR3 DNA: TGTGCCAGCAGGGCGGGACCAAACACTGAAGCTTTCTTT
CDR3 protein: CASRAGPNTEAFF

clone size: NA
J gene: TRBJ1-2
D gene: NA
V gene: TRBV6-5
CDR3 DNA: TGTGCCAGCACTCGGGACTCCAACTATGGCTACACCTTC
CDR3 protein: CASTRDSNYGYTF

clone size: once
J gene: TRBJ1-2
D gene: NA
V gene: TRBV10-3
CDR3 DNA: TGTGCCATCAGTGATTTCGACAGGTTGAAGTATAAGGACTATGGCTACACCTTC
CDR3 protein: CAISDFDRLKYKDYGYTF

clone size: NA
J gene: TRBJ2-5
D gene: NA
V gene: TRBV19
CDR3 DNA: TGTGCCAGTAGTGTATCGGGGCAAGAGACCCAGTACTTC
CDR3 protein: CASSVSGQETQYF

clone size: NA
J gene: TRBJ2-4
D gene: NA
V gene: TRBV6-5
CDR3 DNA: TGTGCCAGCAGCCAACACCGGGACACAAAAAACATTCAGTACTTC
CDR3 protein: CASSQHRDTKNIQYF

clone size: NA
J gene: TRBJ1-1
D gene: TRBD1
V gene: TRBV18
CDR3 DNA: TGTGCCAGCTTCACGGAACAGGGGTTGAACACTGAAGCTTTCTTT
CDR3 protein: CASFTEQGLNTEAFF

clone size: NA
J gene: TRBJ1-4
D gene: TRBD1
V gene: TRBV19
CDR3 DNA: TGTGCCAGTAGTCCGGGACAGGGGATTATTGAAAAACTGTTTTTT
CDR3 protein: CASSPGQGIIEKLFF

clone size: once
J gene: TRBJ2-1
D gene: NA
V gene: TRBV2
CDR3 DNA: TGTGCCAGCAGTGAAGTCAGCGGGCCCAAATACAATGAGCAGTTCTTC
CDR3 protein: CASSEVSGPKYNEQFF

clone size: NA
J gene: TRBJ2-3
D gene: NA
V gene: TRBV3-1/TRBV3-2
CDR3 DNA: TGTGCCAGCAGCCAGATTAGCAATACGCAGTATTTT
CDR3 protein: CASSQISNTQYF

clone size: NA
J gene: TRBJ2-7
D gene: TRBD1
V gene: TRBV4-1
CDR3 DNA: TGCGCCAGCAGCCAAGAATGGGGACAGGGCGTGGGAGAGCAGTACTTC
CDR3 protein: CASSQEWGQGVGEQYF

clone size: NA
J gene: TRBJ2-1
D gene: NA
V gene: TRBV28
CDR3 DNA: TGTGCCAGCAGTTTAAGAGGGTTTAGCGGCAATGAGCAGTTCTTC
CDR3 protein: CASSLRGFSGNEQFF

clone size: NA
J gene: TRBJ1-3
D gene: NA
V gene: TRBV18
CDR3 DNA: TGTGCCAGCTCACCACCGAGGGGGAGCTGGATCTCTGGAAACACCATATATTTT
CDR3 protein: CASSPPRGSWISGNTIYF

clone size: NA
J gene: TRBJ2-2
D gene: TRBD1
V gene: TRBV15
CDR3 DNA: TGTGCCAGCTCGACAGGGGGTGGGATTGGCGGGGAGCTGTTTTTT
CDR3 protein: CASSTGGGIGGELFF

clone size: NA
J gene: TRBJ2-7
D gene: TRBD2
V gene: TRBV19
CDR3 DNA: TGTGCCAGTAGTATACAGGCTAGCGGGGACCTCTCCTACGAGCAGTACTTC
CDR3 protein: CASSIQASGDLSYEQYF

clone size: NA
J gene: TRBJ1-1
D gene: NA
V gene: TRBV19
CDR3 DNA: TGTGCCAGTAGTATAAGCTCAGGGGTACTAACTGAAGCTTTCTTT
CDR3 protein: CASSISSGVLTEAFF

clone size: NA
J gene: TRBJ2-1
D gene: TRBD2
V gene: TRBV5-6
CDR3 DNA: TGTGCCAGCAGGGGGACTAGCAGGTCAAATGAGCAGTTCTTC
CDR3 protein: CASRGTSRSNEQFF

clone size: NA
J gene: TRBJ1-2
D gene: NA
V gene: TRBV6-5
CDR3 DNA: TGTGCCAGCGGGTCAGGGGTAGGCTACACCTTC
CDR3 protein: CASGSGVGYTF

clone size: NA
J gene: TRBJ1-5
D gene: NA
V gene: TRBV7-2
CDR3 DNA: TGTGCCAGCAGCTTAGTGGGGGGGGCTGGCAATCAGCCCCAGCATTTT
CDR3 protein: CASSLVGGAGNQPQHF

clone size: NA
J gene: TRBJ2-1
D gene: TRBD2
V gene: TRBV10-2
CDR3 DNA: TGCGCCAGCAGTGAGTCAGTTGGGGGGGGCTCCTACAATGAGCAGTTCTTC
CDR3 protein: CASSESVGGGSYNEQFF

clone size: once
J gene: TRBJ2-7
D gene: TRBD2
V gene: TRBV19
CDR3 DNA: TGTGCCAGTAGTCCTCGGGGAGGGAACAGCGAGCAGTACTTC
CDR3 protein: CASSPRGGNSEQYF

clone size: NA
J gene: TRBJ1-6
D gene: NA
V gene: TRBV7-2
CDR3 DNA: TGTGCCAGCAGCTTAGAGGGGAATTCACCCCTCCACTTT
CDR3 protein: CASSLEGNSPLHF

clone size: NA
J gene: TRBJ2-7
D gene: TRBD1
V gene: TRBV27
CDR3 DNA: TGTGCCAGCAGTTTAGGACAGGGAACCTACGAGCAGTACTTC
CDR3 protein: CASSLGQGTYEQYF

clone size: NA
J gene: TRBJ2-1
D gene: NA
V gene: TRBV2
CDR3 DNA: TGTGCCAGCAGCTATTACAATGAGCAGTTCTTC
CDR3 protein: CASSYYNEQFF

clone size: NA
J gene: TRBJ1-2
D gene: NA
V gene: TRBV3-1/TRBV3-2
CDR3 DNA: TGTGCCAGCAGCCAAGGGGCCCCGGACTATGGCTACACCTTC
CDR3 protein: CASSQGAPDYGYTF

clone size: NA
J gene: TRBJ2-7
D gene: TRBD2
V gene: TRBV19
CDR3 DNA: TGTGCCAGTAGTATAGGGGGCGGGAGCACCTACGAGCAGTACTTC
CDR3 protein: CASSIGGGSTYEQYF

clone size: NA
J gene: TRBJ1-1
D gene: TRBD1
V gene: TRBV7-9
CDR3 DNA: TGTGCCAGCAGCGCGACAGGGACCTATGAAGCTTTCTTT
CDR3 protein: CASSATGTYEAFF

clone size: NA
J gene: TRBJ1-6
D gene: NA
V gene: TRBV20-1
CDR3 DNA: TGCAGTGCTAGAGGGGGCCGATCCCTCCACTTT
CDR3 protein: CSARGGRSLHF

clone size: NA
J gene: TRBJ1-5
D gene: NA
V gene: TRBV27
CDR3 DNA: TGTGCCAGCAGGGGGGGGAATCAGCCCCAGCATTTT
CDR3 protein: CASRGGNQPQHF

clone size: NA
J gene: TRBJ2-2
D gene: TRBD1
V gene: TRBV5-1
CDR3 DNA: TGCGCCAGCAGCACCCCGGACAGGGATGACACCGGGGAGCTGTTTTTT
CDR3 protein: CASSTPDRDDTGELFF

clone size: NA
J gene: TRBJ1-5
D gene: TRBD1
V gene: TRBV5-1
CDR3 DNA: TGCGCCAGCAGCCCCCAGGGGGCCGGCAATCAGCCCCAGCATTTT
CDR3 protein: CASSPQGAGNQPQHF

clone size: NA
J gene: TRBJ1-1
D gene: NA
V gene: TRBV6-5
CDR3 DNA: TGTGCCAGCAGCCGGGGTGGGACTGAAGCTTTCTTT
CDR3 protein: CASSRGGTEAFF

clone size: few
J gene: TRBJ2-7
D gene: TRBD2
V gene: TRBV5-1
CDR3 DNA: TGCGCCAGCAGCTTGGGTATAGAGACTAGCACCGACGAGCAGTACTTC
CDR3 protein: CASSLGIETSTDEQYF

clone size: NA
J gene: TRBJ1-1
D gene: NA
V gene: TRBV28
CDR3 DNA: TGTGCCAGCCTGGAGGGGCTGGGAACTGAAGCTTTCTTT
CDR3 protein: CASLEGLGTEAFF

clone size: NA
J gene: TRBJ2-1
D gene: TRBD2
V gene: TRBV4-1
CDR3 DNA: TGCGCCAGCAGCTACGAACTAGCGGGAACCGAAAGGGTCGGGCAGTTCTTC
CDR3 protein: CASSYELAGTERVGQFF

clone size: NA
J gene: TRBJ1-1
D gene: TRBD1
V gene: TRBV11-2
CDR3 DNA: TGTGCCAGCAGCACCGACAGGGGGACTGAAGCTTTCTTT
CDR3 protein: CASSTDRGTEAFF

clone size: NA
J gene: TRBJ1-1
D gene: TRBD1
V gene: TRBV5-4
CDR3 DNA: TGTGCCAGCAGCTTTCCCCAGGGGGCTCGCACTGAAGCTTTCTTT
CDR3 protein: CASSFPQGARTEAFF

clone size: few
J gene: TRBJ1-2
D gene: NA
V gene: TRBV6-6
CDR3 DNA: TGTGCCACCGGGGGTGGCTACACCTTC
CDR3 protein: CATGGGYTF

clone size: NA
J gene: TRBJ2-3
D gene: TRBD1
V gene: TRBV3-1/TRBV3-2
CDR3 DNA: TGTGCCAGCAGCCAAGCGGACAGGGGTAGCACAGATACGCAGTATTTT
CDR3 protein: CASSQADRGSTDTQYF

clone size: NA
J gene: TRBJ2-1
D gene: NA
V gene: TRBV7-9
CDR3 DNA: TGTGCCAGCAGCTCCAGGAGGAGGGGAAGTGTGAATGAGCAGTTCTTC
CDR3 protein: CASSSRRRGSVNEQFF

clone size: few
J gene: TRBJ2-1
D gene: TRBD2
V gene: TRBV28
CDR3 DNA: TGTGCCAGCAGTTTTGGACTAGCGGGGATCTACAATGAGCAGTTCTTC
CDR3 protein: CASSFGLAGIYNEQFF

clone size: NA
J gene: TRBJ2-5
D gene: NA
V gene: TRBV5-1
CDR3 DNA: TGCGCCAGCAGCTTGAGAGGAGAGACCCAGTACTTC
CDR3 protein: CASSLRGETQYF

clone size: NA
J gene: TRBJ2-1
D gene: TRBD2
V gene: TRBV28
CDR3 DNA: TGTGCCAGCAGTTCCCCGGGACTAGCGGATGAGCAGTTCTTC
CDR3 protein: CASSSPGLADEQFF

clone size: few
J gene: TRBJ2-7
D gene: TRBD1
V gene: TRBV27
CDR3 DNA: TGTGCCAGCAGTCCAAGGGGGACAGGGACCGAGCAGTACTTC
CDR3 protein: CASSPRGTGTEQYF

clone size: NA
J gene: TRBJ2-7
D gene: NA
V gene: TRBV28
CDR3 DNA: TGTGCCAGCACCACTGAAGGGGGGGGAGAGCAGTACTTC
CDR3 protein: CASTTEGGGEQYF

clone size: NA
J gene: TRBJ2-7
D gene: NA
V gene: TRBV7-2
CDR3 DNA: TGTGCCAGCAGCGGAGGTGAGCGGCTATACGAGCAGTACTTC
CDR3 protein: CASSGGERLYEQYF

clone size: few
J gene: TRBJ2-1
D gene: TRBD2
V gene: TRBV14
CDR3 DNA: TGTGCCAGCAGCCAAGTGTCTCAGGGGATAAGGACTAGCTTCTACAATGAGCAGTTCTTC
CDR3 protein: CASSQVSQGIRTSFYNEQFF